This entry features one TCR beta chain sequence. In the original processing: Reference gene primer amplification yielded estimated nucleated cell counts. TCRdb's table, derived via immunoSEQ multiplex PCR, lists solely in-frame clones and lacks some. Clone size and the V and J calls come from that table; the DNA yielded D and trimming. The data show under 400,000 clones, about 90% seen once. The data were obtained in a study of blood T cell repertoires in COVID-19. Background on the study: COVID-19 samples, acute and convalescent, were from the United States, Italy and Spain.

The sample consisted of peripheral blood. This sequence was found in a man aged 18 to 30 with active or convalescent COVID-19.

The DNA of the CDR3 is TGCGCCAGCACCCTAGCGGGAGGGACAGATACGCAGTATTTT. This codes for CASTLAGGTDTQYF. This chain joins TRBV5-1 and TRBJ2-3, with 12 bases aligning to TRBD2. The CDR3 runs 14 residues. The germline V gene encodes CDR1 SGHRS and CDR2 YFSETQ. Trimming removed 6 bases from V and 3 bases from J; junction bases left unmatched: 2.